The 14 T cell receptor beta chains listed next were all sequenced from one sample in a study of T cells after yellow fever vaccination. Each CDR3 protein gets one entry after TCRdb re-called the 5' RACE reads with MiXCR. The data show 250,000 or so distinct CDR3 sequences, more than 3.5% seen once. Sequenced here: PBMCs, sampled 15 days after the yellow fever booster vaccination. The origin of the receptors is a man younger than 35 who received the YFV17D yellow fever vaccine.

This clonotype was observed at least ten times. The chain is built from TRBV11-2 and TRBJ2-4, with no clear D. CDR3 length equals 14 residues. Germline assignment: CDR1 SGHAT and CDR2 FQNNGV. Trimming shortened V by 6 bases and J by 0 bases, and 9 bases separated the two germline ends. The CDR3 spells CASRKKLAKNIQYF. CDR3 DNA sequence: TGTGCCAGCAGGAAAAAGCTAGCCAAAAACATTCAGTACTTC. Based on the CDR3 plus reference TRBV11-2 and TRBJ2-4, the full variable domain is EAGVAQSPRYKIIEKRQSVAFWCNPISGHATLYWYQQILGQGPKLLIQFQNNGVVDDSQLPKDRFSAERLKGVDSTLKIQPAKLEDSAVYLCASRKKLAKNIQYFGAGTRLSVL.

This clonotype has just a few counts. This chain links TRBV13 with TRBJ2-1, with TRBD2 identical over 13 bases. CDR1 is PRHDT, CDR2 FYEKMQ, per germline (reference sequence). The CDR3 is made up of 17 amino acids. V gave up 4 bases and J gave up 7 bases; unmatched junction bases: 10. CDR3 loop: CASSYFVTSGGANEQFF. The CDR3 DNA reads as TGTGCCAGCAGCTATTTCGTCACTAGCGGGGGGGCAAATGAGCAGTTCTTC.

This clonotype appeared many times. This chain uses TRBV12-3 or TRBV12-4 with TRBJ1-4; tentative D call: TRBD1 (6 bases). The CDR3 has 15 amino acids. Trimming removed 3 bases from V and 7 bases from J, with 15 bases in between. CDR3 in DNA: TGTGCCAGCAGTTTGGGACACAATGGAGGTGAAAAACTGTTTTTT. This sequence encodes CASSLGHNGGEKLFF.

The sample holds many counts of this clonotype. The chain couples TRBV7-9 to TRBJ2-1, with 7 bases matching TRBD1. The CDR3 contains 15 residues. Germline CDR1 reads SEHNR; CDR2 reads FQNEAQ (reference sequence). Trimming at V came to 7 bases and at J to 4 bases, leaving 10 bases not matched to a gene. The CDR3 loop reads CASTLRGTEYNEQFF. The CDR3, as DNA: TGTGCCAGCACCCTAAGGGGGACAGAATACAATGAGCAGTTCTTC.

This clonotype was counted at least ten times. The DNA of the CDR3 is TGTGCCAGCACAGGGACAGGGGCGACTGAGGAGACCCAGTACTTC. Amino acids: CASTGTGATEETQYF. The rearrangement joins TRBV2 to TRBJ2-5; 10 positions agree with TRBD1. The CDR3 length is 15 residues. Germline lookup yields CDR1 SNHLY and CDR2 FYNNEI. The ends lost 7 bases at V and 5 bases at J; junction bases unmatched: 10.

This clonotype has ten or more counts. The gene calls are TRBV5-1 and TRBJ2-2; D uncertain. CDR1 SGHRS and CDR2 YFSETQ come from the germline V gene. This CDR3 has 13 residues. Trimming removed 2 bases from V and 1 base from J, with 3 bases in between. The CDR3 protein is CASSLGNTGELFF. The CDR3 nucleotides are TGCGCCAGCAGCTTAGGGAACACCGGGGAGCTGTTTTTT.

At least ten counts were recorded for this clonotype. This sequence joins TRBV13 and TRBJ1-2; no firm D call. This CDR3 spans 12 amino acids. Germline CDR1 PRHDT, CDR2 FYEKMQ (reference sequence). V gave up 5 bases and J gave up 3 bases, with 7 bases separating them. The CDR3 region has the DNA TGTGCCAGCAGCCATCGGGACTATGGCTACACCTTC. It translates to CASSHRDYGYTF.

Ten or more counts support this clonotype. The gene calls are TRBV7-9 and TRBJ1-5; 9 nucleotides match TRBD1. The germline V gene encodes CDR1 SEHNR and CDR2 FQNEAQ (reference sequence). V was pared by 3 bases and J by 7 bases, with 7 bases of the junction left unmatched. The CDR3 is made up of 15 amino acids. CDR3 protein: CASSLGWDREQPQHF. The CDR3 nucleotides read TGTGCCAGCAGCTTGGGTTGGGACAGGGAGCAGCCCCAGCATTTT.

This clonotype was counted many times. This rearrangement joins TRBV30 to TRBJ2-1, with a tentative D call TRBD1 (6 bases). Trimming pared 5 bases from V and 5 bases from J, leaving 16 bases between. The CDR3 is made up of 14 amino acids. The germline V gene encodes CDR1 GTSNPN and CDR2 SVGIG (reference sequence). CDR3 in amino acids: CAWRVGAGHNEQFF. CDR3 sequence (DNA): TGTGCCTGGCGGGTGGGGGCCGGGCACAATGAGCAGTTCTTC. Drawing the rest from reference TRBV30 and TRBJ2-1, the complete variable domain is SQTIHQWPATLVQPVGSPLSLECTVEGTSNPNLYWYRQAAGRGLQLLFYSVGIGQISSEVPQNLSASRPQDRQFILSSKKLLLSDSGFYLCAWRVGAGHNEQFFGPGTRLTVL.

This clonotype was observed many times. This chain links TRBV19 with TRBJ2-7, with 8 bases aligning to TRBD2. The germline V gene encodes CDR1 LNHDA and CDR2 SQIVND (reference sequence). J was trimmed by 4 bases and V by 1 base; bases with no gene match: 6. There are 15 residues in the CDR3. CDR3 nucleotide sequence: TGTGCCAGTAGTATAGGCCCAGCGGGGGCGTACGAGCAGTACTTC. Encoded protein: CASSIGPAGAYEQYF.

This clonotype was picked up many times. The chain couples TRBV7-6 to TRBJ2-3, with D perhaps assigned TRBD1 or TRBD2 (7 bases each). Trimming removed 1 base from V and 8 bases from J, with 13 bases in between. The CDR3 is 14 amino acids. The germline V gene has CDR1 SGHVS and CDR2 FNYEAQ. DNA of the CDR3: TGTGCCAGCAGCTTAGGACAGGGAGGGAGTACGCAGTATTTT. It specifies CASSLGQGGSTQYF.

This clonotype was counted at least ten times. This chain uses TRBV7-2 with TRBJ2-2; a possible D gene is TRBD2 (6 bases). V lost 5 bases and J lost 1, with 11 bases in between. The germline V gene encodes CDR1 SGHTA and CDR2 FQGNSA. The CDR3 runs 15 residues. CDR3 sequence (DNA): TGTGCCAGCAGCGGCGGGACTGTGAACACCGGGGAGCTGTTTTTT. Its translation: CASSGGTVNTGELFF.

This clonotype has a handful of counts. The rearrangement uses TRBV5-4 and TRBJ2-1; 8 bases match TRBD2. The germline gives CDR1 SGHNT, CDR2 YYREEE (reference sequence). This CDR3 comprises 12 residues. V was pared by 1 base and J by 13 bases, with 4 bases of the junction left unmatched. The CDR3 is CASSLPGGPQFF. In nucleotides, the CDR3 is TGTGCCAGCAGCTTGCCGGGGGGGCCACAGTTCTTC.

This clonotype showed up many times. The V gene is TRBV4-3, the J gene TRBJ2-5; D remains ambiguous. The CDR3 is made up of 14 amino acids. Trimming took 0 bases from V and 1 from J, leaving 6 bases between them. CDR1 LGHNA and CDR2 YSLEER come from the germline V gene. The CDR3 bases are TGCGCCAGCAGCCAAGACTCGTCCCAAGAGACCCAGTACTTC. Protein: CASSQDSSQETQYF.